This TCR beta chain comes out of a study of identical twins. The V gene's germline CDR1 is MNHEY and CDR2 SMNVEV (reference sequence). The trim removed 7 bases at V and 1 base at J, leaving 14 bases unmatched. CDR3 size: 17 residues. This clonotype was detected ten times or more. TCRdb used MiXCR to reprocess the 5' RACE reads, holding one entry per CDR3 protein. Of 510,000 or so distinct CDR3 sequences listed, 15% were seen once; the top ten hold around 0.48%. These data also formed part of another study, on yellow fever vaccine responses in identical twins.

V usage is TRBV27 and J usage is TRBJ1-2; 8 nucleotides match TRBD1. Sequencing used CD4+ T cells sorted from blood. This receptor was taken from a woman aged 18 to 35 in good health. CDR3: CASTLRRQGAFNYGYTF. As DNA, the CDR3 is TGTGCCAGCACACTCCGTCGGCAGGGGGCCTTTAACTATGGCTACACCTTC.